These 19 T cell receptor beta chains originate from one sample sequenced in a study of T cell changes during pregnancy in multiple sclerosis. Sequencing used immunoSEQ multiplex PCR; TCRdb keeps in-frame clones, though not all of them. This table holds roughly 100,000 clones, around 91% found once. Sample: peripheral blood, taken after pregnancy. The source is a female donor with multiple sclerosis, enrolled in a pregnancy study.

This clone was seen more than once but under ten times. The chain couples TRBV5-6 to TRBJ1-3; D remains unclear. Trimming cost V 0 bases and J 5 bases, with 12 bases left between them. Germline values: CDR1 SGHDT, CDR2 YYEEEE. The CDR3 runs 15 residues. The CDR3 DNA is TGTGCCAGCAGCTTGGCCAGTATGGCCCGAAACACCATATATTTT. Protein product: CASSLASMARNTIYF. Full variable domain (remainder filled in from reference TRBV5-6 and TRBJ1-3): DAGVTQSPTHLIKTRGQQVTLRCSPKSGHDTVSWYQQALGQGPQFIFQYYEEEERQRGNFPDRFSGHQFPNYSSELNVNALLLGDSALYLCASSLASMARNTIYFGEGSWLTVV.

This rearrangement joins TRBV9 to TRBJ2-3, with 10 nucleotides matching TRBD2. The V and J ends lost 4 bases and 0 bases, in that order; junction bases with no gene match: 14. This CDR3 spans 19 amino acids. Per germline, CDR1 SGDLS and CDR2 YYNGEE. CDR3 loop: CASSLRPASGSGSTDTQYF. Written as DNA, the CDR3 is TGTGCCAGCAGCCTCCGCCCTGCTAGCGGGAGTGGGAGCACAGATACGCAGTATTTT.

This clone was seen many times. The genes are TRBV7-3 and TRBJ2-2; weak D call: TRBD2 (5 bases). The CDR3 sequence is 14 residues long. Germline CDR1 reads SGHTA; CDR2 reads FQGTGA. Trimming removed 0 bases from V and 3 bases from J, with 5 bases in between. CDR3 bases: TGTGCCAGCAGCTTAACGCGGGACACCGGGGAGCTGTTTTTT. It yields the protein CASSLTRDTGELFF.

The chain is built from TRBV7-9 and TRBJ2-4, with a weak D call TRBD1 (6 bases). V lost 1 base to trimming and J lost 3 bases, with 13 bases between them. In germline, CDR1 is SEHNR, CDR2 FQNEAQ (reference sequence). This CDR3 region has 16 residues. CDR3 in amino acids: CASSLGGGFGKNIQYF. The CDR3 DNA follows: TGTGCCAGCAGCTTAGGAGGGGGTTTTGGCAAAAACATTCAGTACTTC.

The chain employs TRBV10-3 and TRBJ2-5; perhaps TRBD1 as D (5 bases). V dropped 0 bases and J dropped 4 bases, with 12 bases sitting between them. CDR3 length: 15 residues. The germline CDR1 and CDR2 sequences are ENHRY and SYGVKD. CDR3 DNA: TGTGCCATCAGTGAGTCGGGCAGGGTGGGAGAGACCCAGTACTTC. It encodes CAISESGRVGETQYF.

CDR3 sequence (DNA): TGTGCCAGCAGTTCGGGACTAGCGGGAGGTACCGGGGAGCTGTTTTTT. Its translation is CASSSGLAGGTGELFF. The J gene is TRBJ2-2, the V gene TRBV6-5; TRBD2 matches 15 bases. The CDR3 is made up of 16 amino acids. V lost 4 bases to trimming and J lost 5 bases; unmatched junction nucleotides: 2. Looked up from germline, CDR1 is MNHEY and CDR2 is SVGAGI.

The chain is built from TRBV6-1 and TRBJ2-1; TRBD2 agrees at 7 bases. There are 16 residues in the CDR3. Germline V gene data show CDR1 as MNHNS and CDR2 as SASEGT. Germline trimming cut 1 base from V and 0 bases from J; bases unmatched to any gene: 3. The CDR3 DNA is TGTGCCAGCAGTGAAGTGGGAGGGCCCTCCTACAATGAGCAGTTCTTC. This sequence encodes CASSEVGGPSYNEQFF.

CDR3 DNA sequence: TGTGCCAGCAGCTTTGTGCGGGACCTTTATGGCTACACCTTC. Protein sequence: CASSFVRDLYGYTF. This chain uses TRBV5-4 with TRBJ1-2, with D possibly matching TRBD1 (5 bases). From germline, CDR1 is SGHNT and CDR2 YYREEE (reference sequence). Trimming took off 2 bases at V and 5 bases at J, with 13 bases between the two ends. The CDR3 spans 14 residues. The full variable domain, its missing parts supplied by reference TRBV5-4 and TRBJ1-2, is ETGVTQSPTHLIKTRGQQVTLRCSSQSGHNTVSWYQQALGQGPQFIFQYYREEENGRGNFPPRFSGLQFPNYSSELNVNALELDDSALYLCASSFVRDLYGYTFGSGTRLTVV.

CDR3 DNA sequence: TGTGCCAGCAGTCCCGCCAGGGACACTGAAGCTTTCTTT. This codes for CASSPARDTEAFF. V and J are TRBV6-5 and TRBJ1-1; perhaps TRBD1 as D (5 bases). V was shortened by 5 bases and J by 3 bases, with 10 bases between the two germline ends. Per the germline V gene, CDR1 is MNHEY and CDR2 is SVGAGI. CDR3 size: 13 residues.

The rearrangement joins TRBV25-1 to TRBJ2-3; 9 bases are shared with TRBD1. This CDR3 comprises 17 residues. The germline gives CDR1 MGHDK, CDR2 SYGVNS. V lost 1 base and J lost 2; bases outside the gene matches: 7. CDR3 coding DNA: TGTGCCAGCAGTGAATGGGACAGGGTGTGGGACACAGATACGCAGTATTTT. Its protein is CASSEWDRVWDTDTQYF.

This clone was seen once. The CDR3 sequence: CASSDPTGKQNIQYF. The CDR3 DNA sequence: TGTGCCAGCAGTGACCCGACAGGGAAGCAAAACATTCAGTACTTC. The V gene is TRBV25-1, the J gene TRBJ2-4, with TRBD1 matching over 7 bases. This CDR3 is 15 amino acids long. Germline V lookup: CDR1 MGHDK, CDR2 SYGVNS. The V gene end was trimmed by 3 bases and the J gene end by 5 bases; junction bases not matched to a gene: 7.

The chain carries TRBV9 and TRBJ2-4; 7 positions agree with TRBD1. This CDR3 comprises 14 residues. The germline V gene encodes CDR1 SGDLS and CDR2 YYNGEE. V was clipped by 3 bases and J by 4 bases; unmatched bases: 4. The CDR3 sequence is CASSEGTAKNIQYF. CDR3 nucleotide sequence: TGTGCCAGCAGCGAGGGGACAGCGAAAAACATTCAGTACTTC.

Written as DNA, the CDR3 is TGTGCCAGCAGCTCGACAGGGGGAGGAGAAAAACTGTTTTTT. Encoded protein: CASSSTGGGEKLFF. V usage is TRBV5-4 and J usage is TRBJ1-4, with 9 nucleotides matching TRBD1. Germline assignment: CDR1 SGHNT and CDR2 YYREEE (reference sequence). The trim removed 3 bases at V and 8 bases at J, leaving 5 bases unmatched. CDR3 length: 14 residues.

The V gene is TRBV11-2, the J gene TRBJ2-7; 8 bases map to TRBD1. Germline lookup yields CDR1 SGHAT and CDR2 FQNNGV. V gave up 3 bases and J gave up 5 bases; unmatched junction bases: 6. The CDR3 is made up of 14 amino acids. CDR3 sequence reads: CASSFRDRLHEQYF. The CDR3 nucleotides are TGTGCCAGCAGCTTCCGGGACAGGCTCCACGAGCAGTACTTC.

The chain uses TRBV18 and TRBJ1-4; TRBD1 agrees at 10 bases. CDR1 is KGHSH, CDR2 LQKENI, per germline. This CDR3 spans 15 amino acids. Losses at the gene ends were 8 bases for V and 6 bases for J; bases not matched to a gene: 9. The CDR3 sequence is CASRTTGQGHEKLFF. The DNA for the CDR3 is TGTGCCAGCCGAACCACGGGACAGGGGCATGAAAAACTGTTTTTT.

The chain couples TRBV10-3 to TRBJ1-4; TRBD1 matches 9 bases. This CDR3 is built from 15 residues. From germline, CDR1 is ENHRY and CDR2 SYGVKD. V shed 4 bases and J 7 bases; nucleotides not matched to a gene: 7. In DNA form, the CDR3 reads TGTGCCATCAGTGGGCAGGGACAGGGAGGTGAAAAACTGTTTTTT. Its protein product is CAISGQGQGGEKLFF.

The chain has TRBV5-1 and TRBJ2-1; 11 positions agree with TRBD2. J lost 4 bases, V lost 1 base, and 13 bases had no gene match. The germline CDR1 and CDR2 sequences are SGHRS and YFSETQ. The CDR3 consists of 19 residues. CDR3 DNA: TGCGCCAGCAGCTTGTCCCTAGCGGGAGGCCCGCGGGGGTACAATGAGCAGTTCTTC. It encodes CASSLSLAGGPRGYNEQFF. The whole variable domain, remainder taken from reference TRBV5-1 and TRBJ2-1, is KAGVTQTPRYLIKTRGQQVTLSCSPISGHRSVSWYQQTPGQGLQFLFEYFSETQRNKGNFPGRFSGRQFSNSRSEMNVSTLELGDSALYLCASSLSLAGGPRGYNEQFFGPGTRLTVL.

The chain joins TRBV5-1 to TRBJ2-5, with 8 bases lining up with TRBD1. This CDR3 comprises 15 residues. With 3 bases clipped from V and 2 bases from J, the junction kept 6 bases outside the gene matches. The germline V gene has CDR1 SGHRS and CDR2 YFSETQ. The CDR3 sequence: CASSWTGRLQETQYF. In nucleotides, the CDR3 is TGCGCCAGCAGCTGGACAGGGAGGTTACAAGAGACCCAGTACTTC. The full variable domain, its missing parts supplied by reference TRBV5-1 and TRBJ2-5, is KAGVTQTPRYLIKTRGQQVTLSCSPISGHRSVSWYQQTPGQGLQFLFEYFSETQRNKGNFPGRFSGRQFSNSRSEMNVSTLELGDSALYLCASSWTGRLQETQYFGPGTRLLVL.

This chain connects TRBV2 to TRBJ1-5; 9 nucleotides line up with TRBD1. The V gene end was trimmed by 9 bases and the J gene end by 2 bases; junction bases not matched to a gene: 8. The CDR3 is 15 residues long. Germline V gene data show CDR1 as SNHLY and CDR2 as FYNNEI. CDR3 amino acids: CASRLDRGGNQPQHF. CDR3 bases: TGTGCCAGTCGGTTGGACAGGGGTGGCAATCAGCCCCAGCATTTT. The whole variable domain, filled in from reference TRBV2 and TRBJ1-5, reads EPEVTQTPSHQVTQMGQEVILRCVPISNHLYFYWYRQILGQKVEFLVSFYNNEISEKSEIFDDQFSVERPDGSNFTLKIRSTKLEDSAMYFCASRLDRGGNQPQHFGDGTRLSIL.